A single sample gave rise to the 15 T cell receptor beta chains below, sequenced in a study of technical replicates of blood from several donors. Method: immunoSEQ multiplex PCR; TCRdb's copy keeps in-frame clones and lacks some. This repertoire shows tens of thousands of clones, roughly nine tenths found once; its top ten account for 0.39%. The source material was T cells isolated from PBMCs. The source of these receptors is a human donor in good health.

CDR3 bases: TGTGCCTGGAGGAAGGAGTGGGGACTAAAACAAGAGACCCAGTACTTC. Translation gives CAWRKEWGLKQETQYF. This chain uses TRBV30 with TRBJ2-5; 7 bases line up with TRBD2. The CDR3 is made up of 16 amino acids. J gave up 2 bases and V 3 bases, and 12 bases lay outside the gene matches. Germline V CDR1 and CDR2: GTSNPN, SVGIG (reference sequence).

This chain joins TRBV1 and TRBJ2-3; the table's D call of TRBD2 was not tested on the DNA. TRBV1 is flagged as a pseudogene. CDR3 length equals 15 residues. The CDR3: CTSSSSGRGADTQYF. CDR3 DNA sequence: TGCACCAGCAGCTCTAGCGGGAGGGGCGCAGATACGCAGTATTTT.

About this clone itself: At one end the junction does not follow the germline gene, possibly because of a read error. The chain employs TRBV6-1 and TRBJ2-7, with 11 bases fitting TRBD2. This CDR3 is 16 amino acids long. CDR1 and CDR2 from the germline V gene are MNHNS and SASEGT. DNA of the CDR3: TGTGCCAGCAGTGAATACGCCCTAGCGGGAGGCCCGAGCGCGAACTTC. It yields the protein CASSEYALAGGPSANF.

The V and J genes are TRBV7-3 and TRBJ2-7; 10 nucleotides align to TRBD1. The CDR3 runs 15 residues. Germline loops: CDR1 SGHTA, CDR2 FQGTGA. V was clipped by 5 bases and J by 5 bases; unmatched bases: 9. Here the CDR3 DNA reads TGTGCCAGCAGCAATAACCCCGGGACAGGGGACGAGCAGTACTTC. This sequence encodes CASSNNPGTGDEQYF.

The chain couples TRBV6-1 to TRBJ1-1; D is uncertain. CDR1 is MNHNS and CDR2 is SASEGT in the germline V gene. The CDR3 extends over 14 amino acids. The V and J ends lost 2 bases and 1 base respectively, with 8 bases between them. CDR3 coding DNA: TGTGCCAGCAGTGAACCAACGGGGAACACTGAAGCTTTCTTT. This translates into CASSEPTGNTEAFF.

The chain carries TRBV15 and TRBJ1-5, with 8 bases that match TRBD1. The CDR3 runs to 19 residues. CDR1 and CDR2 (germline): LNHNV, YYDKDF (reference sequence). J lost 5 bases, V lost 2 bases, and 17 bases had no gene match. Here the CDR3 reads CATSRQISRQQGVHQPQHF. The CDR3 region has the DNA TGTGCCACCAGCAGACAAATTTCGCGCCAACAGGGGGTTCATCAGCCCCAGCATTTT.

The genes are TRBV6-1 and TRBJ2-1; D gene ambiguous. V was cut by 10 bases and J by 1 base, with 14 bases left in between. The CDR3 contains 14 residues. The germline CDR1 and CDR2 sequences are MNHNS and SASEGT. The CDR3 DNA is TGTGCCACCAGATCGGCGGATTCCTACAATGAGCAGTTCTTC. The encoded protein is CATRSADSYNEQFF.

The chain has TRBV4-3 and TRBJ2-7; TRBD1 might be the D (6 bases). The V gene's germline CDR1 is LGHNA and CDR2 YSLEER. Trimming took 0 bases from V and 2 from J, leaving 11 bases between them. The CDR3 runs 15 residues. The CDR3 loop is CASSQETGRPYEQYF. Here the CDR3 DNA reads TGCGCCAGCAGCCAAGAGACAGGTAGACCCTACGAGCAGTACTTC.

The J gene is TRBJ1-3, the V gene TRBV19; 9 bases fit TRBD1. Looked up from germline, CDR1 is LNHDA and CDR2 is SQIVND (reference sequence). V was pared by 9 bases and J by 4 bases, with 13 bases of the junction left unmatched. CDR3 length: 16 residues. CDR3 protein: CASCLTGQGFGNTIYF. CDR3 nucleotides: TGTGCCAGCTGCTTGACGGGACAGGGTTTCGGAAACACCATATATTTT.

This clone has more than one count but fewer than ten. This chain links TRBV7-7 with TRBJ1-1; no clear D. Deletions cut 1 base from V and 0 bases from J, with 3 bases between. Germline-derived CDR1 and CDR2 are SSHAT and FNYEAQ (reference sequence). This CDR3 region has 13 residues. CDR3 protein: CASSLDLNTEAFF. CDR3 DNA sequence: TGTGCCAGCAGCTTAGACTTGAACACTGAAGCTTTCTTT.

The rearrangement joins TRBV10-3 to TRBJ2-2, with 13 bases lining up with TRBD2. Unmatched junction bases numbered 8, after V lost 7 bases and J lost 3 bases. CDR1 is ENHRY, CDR2 SYGVKD, per germline. There are 17 residues in the CDR3. The CDR3 bases are TGTGCCATCACCGGGACTAGCGGGACGTCGCACACCGGGGAGCTGTTTTTT. Its protein is CAITGTSGTSHTGELFF.

The V call is TRBV6-1, the J call TRBJ2-3; TRBD2 matches 11 bases. The CDR3 has 15 amino acids. The junction had 9 bases not matched to a gene; V was cut back by 7 bases and J by 6 bases. CDR1 MNHNS and CDR2 SASEGT come from the germline V gene. The CDR3 region has the DNA TGTGCCAGCATCGTAGGACTAGCGGGTTTGGATACGCAGTATTTT. Translation gives CASIVGLAGLDTQYF.

V usage is TRBV30 and J usage is TRBJ1-3; D perhaps matches TRBD1 (5 bases). V dropped 4 bases and J dropped 2 bases, with 21 bases sitting between them. The CDR3 consists of 17 residues. In germline, CDR1 is GTSNPN, CDR2 SVGIG (reference sequence). The CDR3 sequence is CAWNRDPILAAGNTIYF. In DNA, the CDR3 is TGTGCCTGGAACCGGGACCCAATCTTAGCGGCTGGAAACACCATATATTTT.

This rearrangement joins TRBV11-2 to TRBJ2-7; 8 bases are shared with TRBD1. The germline V gene has CDR1 SGHAT and CDR2 FQNNGV. This CDR3 is built from 15 residues. The V and J ends lost 2 bases and 2 bases, in that order; junction bases with no gene match: 5. DNA for the CDR3: TGTGCCAGCAGCTTACTCCCACAGGGGGCCTACGAGCAGTACTTC. Its translation: CASSLLPQGAYEQYF.

A word on this clone: One end of the junction does not line up with germline, which may come from a read error. The chain links TRBV30 to TRBJ2-1; D call uncertain. Germline V gene sequence: CDR1 GTSNPN, CDR2 SVGIG (reference sequence). The CDR3 covers 13 residues. The CDR3 DNA follows: TGTGCCTGGAGTGTAAACGCTCGGTCAAAATCAATCTTC. Its protein product is CAWSVNARSKSIF.